The next 31 T cell receptor beta chains were all read from a single sample in a study of cytomegalovirus exposure and HLA in healthy donors. PCR was performed using 60 Vbeta and 13 Jbeta primers. The data were produced by immunoSEQ multiplex PCR, yet TCRdb's version contains in-frame clones alone and is incomplete. The sample yields around 210,000 clones, roughly 78% seen once. The sequencing input was PBMCs. These TCRs come from a boy aged 5-17 years in good health and CMV-seronegative.

J is TRBJ2-5 and V is TRBV11-3, with 9 bases lining up with TRBD1. J gave up 2 bases and V 4 bases, and 5 bases lay outside the gene matches. The CDR3 spans 15 residues. Germline values: CDR1 SGHNT, CDR2 YENEEA. CDR3 amino acids: CASSSNRGRQETQYF. CDR3 bases: TGTGCCAGCAGCTCAAACAGGGGGCGGCAAGAGACCCAGTACTTC.

The V call is TRBV5-1, the J call TRBJ2-1, with TRBD2 identical over 11 bases. This CDR3 comprises 16 residues. V lost 0 bases and J lost 4; bases outside the gene matches: 3. Germline assignment: CDR1 SGHRS and CDR2 YFSETQ. CDR3 sequence: CASSLGGTSGYNEQFF. DNA of the CDR3: TGCGCCAGCAGCTTGGGCGGGACTAGCGGATACAATGAGCAGTTCTTC.

CDR3: CASLGAHYGYTF. In DNA, the CDR3 is TGTGCCTCCCTAGGGGCTCACTATGGCTACACCTTC. V and J are TRBV30 and TRBJ1-2; a weak D match, TRBD1 (5 bases). The CDR3 consists of 12 residues. The germline V gene has CDR1 GTSNPN and CDR2 SVGIG (reference sequence). Between the trimmed V and J ends, which lost 7 bases and 3 bases, there was a span of 12 bases.

The chain couples TRBV5-1 to TRBJ2-5, with 7 positions matching TRBD2. V gave up 0 bases and J gave up 5 bases; unmatched junction bases: 7. The CDR3 covers 15 residues. Germline CDR1 SGHRS, CDR2 YFSETQ. CDR3 bases: TGCGCCAGCAGCTTGGCGGCTAGCGGTGCGGAGACCCAGTACTTC. Protein product: CASSLAASGAETQYF. The whole variable domain, remainder taken from reference TRBV5-1 and TRBJ2-5, is KAGVTQTPRYLIKTRGQQVTLSCSPISGHRSVSWYQQTPGQGLQFLFEYFSETQRNKGNFPGRFSGRQFSNSRSEMNVSTLELGDSALYLCASSLAASGAETQYFGPGTRLLVL.

The gene calls are TRBV5-1 and TRBJ2-1; the D gene is possibly TRBD2 (5 bases). V was cut by 4 bases and J by 10 bases, with 21 bases left in between. This CDR3 spans 15 amino acids. Germline lookup yields CDR1 SGHRS and CDR2 YFSETQ. CDR3 in amino acids: CASSPGGLPRGEQFF. The CDR3 DNA sequence: TGCGCCAGCAGCCCCGGCGGACTCCCTCGGGGAGAGCAGTTCTTC. Based on the CDR3 plus reference TRBV5-1 and TRBJ2-1, the full variable domain is KAGVTQTPRYLIKTRGQQVTLSCSPISGHRSVSWYQQTPGQGLQFLFEYFSETQRNKGNFPGRFSGRQFSNSRSEMNVSTLELGDSALYLCASSPGGLPRGEQFFGPGTRLTVL.

This chain's CDR3 is CASNPAGQLEAFF. The CDR3 DNA is TGTGCCAGCAACCCGGCAGGGCAGCTTGAAGCTTTCTTT. This chain connects TRBV27 to TRBJ1-1, with D perhaps matching TRBD1 (5 bases). Looked up from germline, CDR1 is MNHEY and CDR2 is SMNVEV (reference sequence). Trimming took off 7 bases at V and 7 bases at J, with 16 bases between the two ends. This CDR3 contains 13 residues.

The CDR3 region has the DNA TGCGCCAGCAGCCAAGAATACTACTACAATGAGCAGTTCTTC. This gives the protein CASSQEYYYNEQFF. This sequence joins TRBV4-1 and TRBJ2-1, with no clear D. The germline V and J ends were trimmed by 0 bases and 3 bases, with 6 bases remaining between them. Looked up from germline, CDR1 is MGHRA and CDR2 is YSYEKL. The CDR3 loop spans 14 amino acids.

The V and J genes are TRBV7-2 and TRBJ1-1; D ambiguous. V gave up 3 bases and J gave up 7 bases, with 12 bases separating them. CDR1 is SGHTA and CDR2 is FQGNSA in the germline V gene. This CDR3 is 13 amino acids long. Written as DNA, the CDR3 is TGTGCCAGCAGCTTCGGTTACGGGGTTGAAGCTTTCTTT. Translation gives CASSFGYGVEAFF.

The chain employs TRBV4-2 and TRBJ2-1; possibly TRBD2 for D (6 bases). Trimming pared 4 bases from V and 2 bases from J, leaving 12 bases between. This CDR3 spans 15 amino acids. The germline V gene has CDR1 LGHNA and CDR2 YNFKEQ. The CDR3 is CASSPSSVAYNEQFF. DNA of the CDR3: TGTGCCAGCAGCCCCTCTAGCGTAGCCTACAATGAGCAGTTCTTC.

The chain uses TRBV5-4 and TRBJ1-2, with unresolved D. The CDR3 runs 17 residues. CDR1 and CDR2 (germline): SGHNT, YYREEE (reference sequence). V lost 2 bases, J lost 0 bases, and 17 bases lay in between. In DNA, the CDR3 is TGTGCCAGCAGCTTAGAGGTGCTCGGCCTTTCTAACTATGGCTACACCTTC. Translated, it gives CASSLEVLGLSNYGYTF.

Only a few counts were recorded for this clone. The chain combines TRBV2 with TRBJ2-1; no firm D call. There are 13 residues in the CDR3. Per the germline V gene, CDR1 is SNHLY and CDR2 is FYNNEI. The germline V and J ends were trimmed by 0 bases and 8 bases, with 8 bases remaining between them. The CDR3 spells CASSEARLYEQFF. The CDR3 coding sequence is TGTGCCAGCAGTGAAGCGCGGTTGTATGAGCAGTTCTTC. The full variable domain, completed using reference TRBV2 and TRBJ2-1, is EPEVTQTPSHQVTQMGQEVILRCVPISNHLYFYWYRQILGQKVEFLVSFYNNEISEKSEIFDDQFSVERPDGSNFTLKIRSTKLEDSAMYFCASSEARLYEQFFGPGTRLTVL.

CDR3 sequence: CASSQGQGFTF. CDR3 bases: TGTGCCAGCAGCCAGGGACAGGGTTTTACCTTC. This chain links TRBV6-5 with TRBJ1-2; 9 bases align to TRBD1. The germline gives CDR1 MNHEY, CDR2 SVGAGI. The CDR3 loop spans 11 amino acids. Trimming cost V 6 bases and J 14 bases; bases outside gene matches: 7.

This chain joins TRBV5-8 and TRBJ1-6; the D is unclear. CDR1 SGHTS and CDR2 YDEGEE come from the germline V gene. With 2 bases removed from V and 9 bases from J, the gap between germline ends came to 12 bases. The CDR3 sequence is 14 residues long. CDR3 DNA: TGTGCCAGCAGCTTCAGCGTCGATTTTTCACCCCTCCACTTT. Translating gives CASSFSVDFSPLHF. Using reference TRBV5-8 and TRBJ1-6 for the parts outside the CDR3, the full variable domain is EAGVTQSPTHLIKTRGQQATLRCSPISGHTSVYWYQQALGLGLQFLLWYDEGEERNRGNFPPRFSGRQFPNYSSELNVNALELEDSALYLCASSFSVDFSPLHFGNGTRLTVT.

This sequence joins TRBV27 and TRBJ1-2, with D tentatively TRBD1 (5 bases). Germline V gene sequence: CDR1 MNHEY, CDR2 SMNVEV (reference sequence). This CDR3 has 13 residues. Deletions cut 1 base from V and 4 bases from J, with 7 bases between. The chain's CDR3 is CASSLFRGYGYTF. DNA for the CDR3: TGTGCCAGCAGTTTATTTAGGGGCTATGGCTACACCTTC.

The chain is built from TRBV11-3 and TRBJ2-7, with TRBD2 identical over 7 bases. CDR1 is SGHNT, CDR2 YENEEA, per germline. The J segment lost 6 bases and the V segment lost 8 bases, leaving 10 bases of the junction unmatched. The CDR3 consists of 13 residues. CDR3 nucleotide sequence: TGTGCCAGCGGCCCGGGGGGTAACGCCGAGCAGTACTTC. It is translated as CASGPGGNAEQYF.

V and J are TRBV9 and TRBJ1-1; D uncertain. The germline CDR1 and CDR2 sequences are SGDLS and YYNGEE. This CDR3 is 17 amino acids long. The V and J ends lost 0 bases and 3 bases respectively, with 18 bases between them. The CDR3 loop reads CASSVDYLGREYTEAFF. The DNA for the CDR3 is TGTGCCAGCAGCGTAGATTATTTGGGCCGCGAGTACACTGAAGCTTTCTTT. The complete variable domain, with remaining parts taken from reference TRBV9 and TRBJ1-1, reads DSGVTQTPKHLITATGQRVTLRCSPRSGDLSVYWYQQSLDQGLQFLIQYYNGEERAKGNILERFSAQQFPDLHSELNLSSLELGDSALYFCASSVDYLGREYTEAFFGQGTRLTVV.

The chain couples TRBV27 to TRBJ1-1, with D perhaps matching TRBD1 (6 bases). Looked up from germline, CDR1 is MNHEY and CDR2 is SMNVEV (reference sequence). This CDR3 region has 14 residues. With 5 bases removed from V and 4 bases from J, the gap between germline ends came to 14 bases. The CDR3: CASSEYRVRTEAFF. The CDR3 nucleotides read TGTGCCAGCAGTGAATACAGGGTGCGCACTGAAGCTTTCTTT.

The V and J genes are TRBV2 and TRBJ1-4, with D possibly matching TRBD1 (6 bases). The germline V and J ends were trimmed by 7 bases and 5 bases, with 11 bases remaining between them. Looked up from germline, CDR1 is SNHLY and CDR2 is FYNNEI. This CDR3 has 13 amino acids. The CDR3 protein is CASIRDNNEKLFF. The DNA of the CDR3 is TGTGCCAGCATTCGGGACAACAATGAAAAACTGTTTTTT.

A single count supports this clone. CDR3 sequence: CATSKHRDRGGDEKLFF. The CDR3 DNA is TGTGCCACCAGCAAACACCGGGACAGGGGAGGAGATGAAAAACTGTTTTTT. The chain uses TRBV15 and TRBJ1-4; 10 bases align to TRBD1. V shed 4 bases and J 6 bases; nucleotides not matched to a gene: 11. CDR3 size: 17 residues. Germline loops: CDR1 LNHNV, CDR2 YYDKDF (reference sequence).

This clone was observed a single time. The chain employs TRBV6-5 and TRBJ1-6, with D possibly matching TRBD1 (5 bases). Germline V CDR1 and CDR2: MNHEY, SVGAGI. V was shortened by 0 bases and J by 8 bases, with 8 bases between the two germline ends. This CDR3 contains 14 residues. The CDR3 region has the DNA TGTGCCAGCAGTTACTCGGGGGGTGATTCACCCCTCCACTTT. Translated, it gives CASSYSGGDSPLHF.

The chain is built from TRBV6-6 and TRBJ1-2; the match to TRBD1 covers 8 bases. J was trimmed by 2 bases and V by 8 bases; bases with no gene match: 7. This CDR3 contains 14 residues. The germline V gene encodes CDR1 MNHNY and CDR2 SVGAGI (reference sequence). CDR3 sequence reads: CASAGTGRNYGYTF. The DNA of the CDR3 is TGTGCCAGCGCGGGGACAGGAAGAAACTATGGCTACACCTTC.

The chain is built from TRBV4-3 and TRBJ1-2; TRBD1 matches 9 bases. Germline V gene lookup returns CDR1 LGHNA and CDR2 YSLEER. The CDR3 runs to 16 residues. V shed 4 bases, J shed 7 bases, and the junction held 13 bases outside the gene matches. Here the CDR3 DNA reads TGCGCCAGCAGCCCCCTACTCGGGGGACAGGGCTCTGGCTACACCTTC. This codes for CASSPLLGGQGSGYTF.

This clone has only one observation. This chain connects TRBV5-1 to TRBJ2-5, with 12 bases aligning to TRBD1. In germline, CDR1 is SGHRS, CDR2 YFSETQ. The CDR3 runs to 16 residues. After removal of 0 bases from V and 9 bases from J, the junction contained 9 bases not matched to a gene. The DNA for the CDR3 is TGCGCCAGCAGCTTGGAGCCGGGACAGGGGGCATGGGCCCAGTACTTC. Residues: CASSLEPGQGAWAQYF. Variable domain in full (rest from reference TRBV5-1 and TRBJ2-5): KAGVTQTPRYLIKTRGQQVTLSCSPISGHRSVSWYQQTPGQGLQFLFEYFSETQRNKGNFPGRFSGRQFSNSRSEMNVSTLELGDSALYLCASSLEPGQGAWAQYFGPGTRLLVL.

The V call is TRBV9, the J call TRBJ2-5, with 7 bases that match TRBD2. The trim removed 4 bases at V and 4 bases at J, leaving 10 bases unmatched. From germline, CDR1 is SGDLS and CDR2 YYNGEE. This CDR3 contains 15 residues. As DNA, the CDR3 is TGTGCCAGCAGCAACCGGGACTACCAAGTAGAGACCCAGTACTTC. Translated, it gives CASSNRDYQVETQYF.

This chain uses TRBV7-3 with TRBJ2-3, with 9 nucleotides matching TRBD2. This CDR3 spans 16 amino acids. CDR1 is SGHTA and CDR2 is FQGTGA in the germline V gene. The J segment lost 4 bases and the V segment lost 6 bases, leaving 11 bases of the junction unmatched. CDR3 loop: CASRPFGSGGSDTQYF. Here the CDR3 DNA reads TGTGCCAGCAGGCCCTTCGGTAGCGGGGGATCAGATACGCAGTATTTT.

The V call is TRBV19, the J call TRBJ2-3; 7 bases line up with TRBD1. Germline CDR1 is LNHDA and CDR2 is SQIVND (reference sequence). J lost 1 base, V lost 6 bases, and 10 bases had no gene match. This CDR3 region has 16 residues. CDR3 amino acids: CASRIRDSLGTDTQYF. The CDR3 DNA reads TGTGCCAGTAGGATCCGGGACAGTCTGGGCACAGATACGCAGTATTTT.

J is TRBJ1-4 and V is TRBV27; 7 bases agree with TRBD1. The V segment lost 4 bases and the J segment 0 bases; nucleotides outside the gene matches: 5. The CDR3 has 16 amino acids. CDR1 and CDR2 from the germline V gene are MNHEY and SMNVEV (reference sequence). CDR3 in amino acids: CASSSNQGATNEKLFF. DNA of the CDR3: TGTGCCAGCAGTTCAAATCAGGGGGCAACTAATGAAAAACTGTTTTTT.

This rearrangement joins TRBV11-2 to TRBJ2-3; D ambiguous. The CDR3 consists of 12 residues. The ends were cut back, 4 bases at V and 2 bases at J, with 4 bases in the middle. Germline lookup yields CDR1 SGHAT and CDR2 FQNNGV. CDR3 sequence (DNA): TGTGCCAGCAGCTCGTACACAGATACGCAGTATTTT. Translated, it gives CASSSYTDTQYF.

The chain uses TRBV6-5 and TRBJ2-2; 8 nucleotides align to TRBD2. The germline gives CDR1 MNHEY, CDR2 SVGAGI. Trimming cost V 2 bases and J 4 bases; bases outside gene matches: 3. CDR3 length: 15 residues. The CDR3 bases are TGTGCCAGCAGTTACCAGCGGGGGTTCACCGGGGAGCTGTTTTTT. It translates to CASSYQRGFTGELFF.

This chain links TRBV4-2 with TRBJ2-6; no reliable D call. Germline V lookup: CDR1 LGHNA, CDR2 YNFKEQ. This CDR3 contains 17 residues. V was cut by 0 bases and J by 2 bases, with 11 bases left in between. The CDR3 DNA reads TGTGCCAGCAGCCAAGACACGACTTTCACTGGGGCCAACGTCCTGACTTTC. Residues: CASSQDTTFTGANVLTF.

This sequence joins TRBV7-9 and TRBJ1-5; 9 bases align to TRBD1. The CDR3 has 13 residues. Germline loops: CDR1 SEHNR, CDR2 FQNEAQ (reference sequence). V shed 5 bases, J shed 10 bases, and the junction held 6 bases outside the gene matches. The CDR3 sequence: CASSERDRAPQHF. The CDR3 nucleotides read TGTGCCAGCAGCGAAAGGGACAGGGCTCCCCAGCATTTT.